The clone carrying this T cell receptor (beta chain) came up a few times. This sample is part of a study of shared clonotypes between healthy human individuals. Measured with immunoSEQ multiplex PCR; TCRdb has only the in-frame clones, and not every one. In the table there are hundreds of thousands of clones, 85% to 95% of which are singletons. V lost 4 bases, J lost 9 bases, and 8 bases lay in between. From germline, CDR1 is SGHNT and CDR2 YYREEE (reference sequence). The CDR3 spans 11 residues. Selected positively for CCR7 and CD45RO-negative, naive CD8 cells excluded terminally differentiated effector memory CD45RA+ cells.

Specimen: naive CD8+ T cells sorted from blood. The clonotype originates from a woman aged 25-40 years in good health. The gene calls are TRBV5-4 and TRBJ2-1; D remains unclear. In DNA form, the CDR3 reads TGTGCCAGCAGCACTGTGCGTGAGCAGTTCTTC. Translation gives CASSTVREQFF. Full variable domain (outside the CDR3, taken from reference TRBV5-4 and TRBJ2-1): ETGVTQSPTHLIKTRGQQVTLRCSSQSGHNTVSWYQQALGQGPQFIFQYYREEENGRGNFPPRFSGLQFPNYSSELNVNALELDDSALYLCASSTVREQFFGPGTRLTVL.